The clone carrying this T cell receptor beta chain was found a few times. One end of the junction is discordant with germline, which a read error may explain. Per germline, CDR1 KGHSH and CDR2 LQKENI. This CDR3 region has 16 residues. This sample is part of a study of regulatory T cells in long-lasting Graves disease. This sample's time point: newly diagnosed GD, antithyroid drugs for less than 3 months. PBMCs provided the RNA from which the TCR library was made. Researchers made TCR beta libraries by using iRepertoire HTBI primers and running Arm-PCR on CDR3 regions. In TCRdb, the multiplex PCR reads were re-called with MiXCR into one record per CDR3 protein. The data hold 450,000 to 500,000 distinct CDR3 sequences, with around 15% observed a single time. The sample was also linked to a second study, of T cells in Graves' hyperthyroidism and ophthalmopathy.

The sequence was obtained from a man aged 40-49 years with Graves disease. The sequences come from peripheral blood mononuclear cells (PBMCs), collected at new diagnosis, from a patient treated with antithyroid drugs. This chain links TRBV18 with TRBJ1-1, with D perhaps TRBD1 (5 bases). The CDR3 DNA is TGTGCCGGCTCACCCCTGGGCCGGGGACCGGACACTGAAGCTTTCTTT. Amino acids: CAGSPLGRGPDTEAFF.